A selection of T cell receptor beta chains follows, all from one sample in a study of Ad26.COV2.S vaccination and SARS-CoV-2 variants. TCRdb's copy holds only in-frame clones and misses some; the assay was immunoSEQ multiplex PCR. The sample contains 400,000 to 500,000 clones, 70% to 90% of which appear only once. Here the sequenced sample was peripheral blood, taken in a trial of Ad26.COV2.S vaccine versus placebo. These receptors came from a person aged 18 to 59 who received the Ad26.COV2.S COVID-19 vaccine or a placebo. The conserved cysteine and the conserved F or W are not part of the CDR3 here.

V gene: TRBV30
J gene: TRBJ1-4
CDR3 protein: AWRSPQGATNEKLF

V gene: TRBV3-1/TRBV3-2
J gene: TRBJ2-5
CDR3 protein: ASGQETQY

V gene: TRBV5-1
J gene: TRBJ2-3
CDR3 protein: ASSLEPGASSTDTQY

V gene: TRBV9
J gene: TRBJ1-3
CDR3 protein: ASSVGGPLSGNTIY

V gene: TRBV5-1
J gene: TRBJ2-7
CDR3 protein: ASSLVRDQEQY

V gene: TRBV10-3
J gene: TRBJ2-5
CDR3 protein: AISEGASQETQY

V gene: TRBV9
J gene: TRBJ2-2
CDR3 protein: ASSVDSVDGTGELF

V gene: TRBV11-2
J gene: TRBJ1-4
CDR3 protein: ASIGGGLPNATNEKLF

V gene: TRBV5-6
J gene: TRBJ1-5
CDR3 protein: ASSFRDSDQPQH

V gene: TRBV30
J gene: TRBJ1-1
CDR3 protein: ACAQSRGEAF

V gene: TRBV7-9
J gene: TRBJ1-2
CDR3 protein: ASRPVGQGFGYT

V gene: TRBV14
J gene: TRBJ1-3
CDR3 protein: ASNAGYSGNTIY

V gene: TRBV7-9
J gene: TRBJ1-4
CDR3 protein: ASSLVQDNEKLF

V gene: TRBV6-1
J gene: TRBJ1-2
CDR3 protein: ASSDNPGQTPTSNYGYT

V gene: TRBV7-9
J gene: TRBJ2-3
CDR3 protein: ASSPTLAGGQDTQY

V gene: TRBV7-8
J gene: TRBJ1-5
CDR3 protein: ASSLGHYNQPQH

V gene: TRBV25-1
J gene: TRBJ2-6
CDR3 protein: ASSAGQPSGANVLT

V gene: TRBV4-1
J gene: TRBJ1-2
CDR3 protein: ASSQDRGRVGGYT

V gene: TRBV19
J gene: TRBJ1-2
CDR3 protein: ASKSAGRANYGYT

V gene: TRBV25-1
J gene: TRBJ2-7
CDR3 protein: ASSDLGQGSYEQY

V gene: TRBV7-9
J gene: TRBJ1-5
CDR3 protein: ASRGQGQQPQH

V gene: TRBV5-1
J gene: TRBJ2-2
CDR3 protein: ASSLGPNTGELF

V gene: TRBV6-5
J gene: TRBJ1-3
CDR3 protein: ASSTTGSSGNTIY

V gene: TRBV30
J gene: TRBJ2-4
CDR3 protein: AWSTTPLAKNIQY

V gene: TRBV30
J gene: TRBJ2-1
CDR3 protein: ARPDRGFYPSYNEQF

V gene: TRBV7-2
J gene: TRBJ2-1
CDR3 protein: ASSLFSGGPDEQF

V gene: TRBV6-5
J gene: TRBJ2-5
CDR3 protein: ASSRAGGNRETQY

V gene: TRBV11-3
J gene: TRBJ2-7
CDR3 protein: ASSLRSGGQGLYEQY

V gene: TRBV12-3/TRBV12-4
J gene: TRBJ2-1
CDR3 protein: ASRVRAGHEQF

V gene: TRBV30
J gene: TRBJ2-3
CDR3 protein: AYQGRSTDTQY

V gene: TRBV7-2
J gene: TRBJ2-2
CDR3 protein: ASSSPPNTGELF

V gene: TRBV13
J gene: TRBJ2-5
CDR3 protein: ASRQTSSQETQY

V gene: TRBV7-3
J gene: TRBJ2-3
CDR3 protein: ASSDRSPDTQY

V gene: TRBV6-4
J gene: TRBJ2-2
CDR3 protein: ASGSRDTGELF

V gene: TRBV24-1
J gene: TRBJ2-3
CDR3 protein: ATSETGVWGTDTQY

V gene: TRBV5-4
J gene: TRBJ1-1
CDR3 protein: ASSLRRQGNTEAF